The 11 T cell receptor beta chains below come from one sample, sequenced in a study of cytomegalovirus exposure and HLA in healthy donors. In the PCR, 60 Vbeta and 13 Jbeta primers were used. Sequencing was performed with immunoSEQ multiplex PCR; in TCRdb, only in-frame clones are kept and a portion is missing. Of about 34,000 clones in the sample, roughly two thirds were seen once. The sample consisted of PBMCs. Source of these receptors: a man aged 35 to 55 in good health and CMV-seropositive.

The chain couples TRBV7-2 to TRBJ2-7; no clear D. Trimming took 4 bases from V and 7 from J, leaving 11 bases between them. The germline CDR1 and CDR2 sequences are SGHTA and FQGNSA. The CDR3 is 12 amino acids. The CDR3 spells CASSSPGGEQYF. The CDR3 DNA sequence: TGTGCCAGCAGCTCCCCAGGTGGGGAGCAGTACTTC. Drawing the rest from reference TRBV7-2 and TRBJ2-7, the complete variable domain is GAGVSQSPSNKVTEKGKDVELRCDPISGHTALYWYRQSLGQGLEFLIYFQGNSAPDKSGLPSDRFSAERTGGSVSTLTIQRTQQEDSAVYLCASSSPGGEQYFGPGTRLTVT.

The V gene is TRBV5-1, the J gene TRBJ1-5; a weak D match, TRBD1 (6 bases). Germline V gene lookup returns CDR1 SGHRS and CDR2 YFSETQ. The CDR3 consists of 14 residues. The V end was cut by 5 bases, the J end by 3 bases, with 12 bases between. CDR3 sequence (DNA): TGCGCCAGCAGACCCGACAGGTCCAATCAGCCCCAGCATTTT. Its translation is CASRPDRSNQPQHF.

The CDR3: CASSLEVRGSTDTQYF. CDR3 coding DNA: TGCGCCAGCAGCTTGGAGGTGCGGGGGAGCACAGATACGCAGTATTTT. The chain combines TRBV5-1 with TRBJ2-3; TRBD2 matches 7 bases. This CDR3 has 16 amino acids. J lost 0 bases, V lost 0 bases, and 4 bases had no gene match. Germline V gene sequence: CDR1 SGHRS, CDR2 YFSETQ. Based on the CDR3 plus reference TRBV5-1 and TRBJ2-3, the full variable domain is KAGVTQTPRYLIKTRGQQVTLSCSPISGHRSVSWYQQTPGQGLQFLFEYFSETQRNKGNFPGRFSGRQFSNSRSEMNVSTLELGDSALYLCASSLEVRGSTDTQYFGPGTRLTVL.

The J gene is TRBJ1-1, the V gene TRBV5-4; D call uncertain. The ends were cut back, 4 bases at V and 1 base at J, with 11 bases in the middle. In germline, CDR1 is SGHNT, CDR2 YYREEE (reference sequence). This CDR3 is 14 amino acids long. CDR3 sequence (DNA): TGTGCCAGCAGCCCCGGCGGAAGGAACACTGAAGCTTTCTTT. Its translation is CASSPGGRNTEAFF.

The genes are TRBV21-1 and TRBJ1-5; the table calls TRBD1, which could not be checked here. TRBV21-1 is classified as a pseudogene. The CDR3 has 18 amino acids. CDR3 sequence: CASSTRQGPSYSNQPQHF. As DNA, the CDR3 is TGTGCCAGCAGCACCCGACAGGGCCCGTCATATAGCAATCAGCCCCAGCATTTT.

Here the CDR3 DNA reads TGTGCCAGCAGCTTATCCAGCGGGGGGGCAGGTGGAAATGAGCAGTTCTTC. It is translated as CASSLSSGGAGGNEQFF. The chain employs TRBV7-2 and TRBJ2-1, with 10 bases fitting TRBD2. Germline V gives CDR1 SGHTA, CDR2 FQGNSA. This CDR3 has 17 amino acids. Germline trimming cut 2 bases from V and 7 bases from J; bases unmatched to any gene: 11. The full variable domain, its missing parts supplied by reference TRBV7-2 and TRBJ2-1, is GAGVSQSPSNKVTEKGKDVELRCDPISGHTALYWYRQSLGQGLEFLIYFQGNSAPDKSGLPSDRFSAERTGGSVSTLTIQRTQQEDSAVYLCASSLSSGGAGGNEQFFGPGTRLTVL.

This chain uses TRBV5-6 with TRBJ1-2, with 10 positions matching TRBD1. This CDR3 has 14 residues. From germline, CDR1 is SGHDT and CDR2 YYEEEE. The trim removed 4 bases at V and 12 bases at J, leaving 12 bases unmatched. Written as DNA, the CDR3 is TGTGCCAGCAGCCTAACGGGACAGGGGTATCGGAACACCTTC. It encodes CASSLTGQGYRNTF.

The chain employs TRBV28 and TRBJ2-5, with 7 bases that match TRBD2. The J call may be mistaken, given a closer DNA end match to TRBJ2-7. The CDR3 loop spans 13 amino acids. Looked up from germline, CDR1 is MDHEN and CDR2 is SYDVKM. The chain's CDR3 is CASNPGLIGEQYF. The CDR3 DNA sequence: TGTGCCAGCAACCCGGGACTAATCGGCGAGCAGTACTTC.

The rearrangement links TRBV21-1 to TRBJ2-6; no DNA check was done on the table's D call, TRBD1. TRBV21-1 is reported as a pseudogene. CDR3 size: 15 residues. The CDR3 reads CASSAPGLGANVLTF. CDR3 sequence (DNA): TGTGCCAGCAGCGCACCAGGGTTAGGGGCCAACGTCCTGACTTTC.

The gene calls are TRBV25-1 and TRBJ1-4; 8 bases line up with TRBD1. CDR1 and CDR2 (germline): MGHDK, SYGVNS. This CDR3 has 16 amino acids. V dropped 0 bases and J dropped 8; count of bases not matched to a gene: 8. The CDR3 coding sequence is TGTGCCAGCAGTGAATATAAAGGTGACAGGGGAGAAAAACTGTTTTTT. Protein: CASSEYKGDRGEKLFF.

This clone was observed a few times. The CDR3, as DNA: TGTGCCAGCAGTGAACGTTTAGGTGAGACTAGCGGGGGGGTTAGCACAGATACGCAGTATTTT. The encoded protein is CASSERLGETSGGVSTDTQYF. The chain employs TRBV6-1 and TRBJ2-3, with TRBD2 identical over 14 bases. Trimming cost V 2 bases and J 0 bases; bases outside gene matches: 13. There are 21 residues in the CDR3. The germline V gene encodes CDR1 MNHNS and CDR2 SASEGT.